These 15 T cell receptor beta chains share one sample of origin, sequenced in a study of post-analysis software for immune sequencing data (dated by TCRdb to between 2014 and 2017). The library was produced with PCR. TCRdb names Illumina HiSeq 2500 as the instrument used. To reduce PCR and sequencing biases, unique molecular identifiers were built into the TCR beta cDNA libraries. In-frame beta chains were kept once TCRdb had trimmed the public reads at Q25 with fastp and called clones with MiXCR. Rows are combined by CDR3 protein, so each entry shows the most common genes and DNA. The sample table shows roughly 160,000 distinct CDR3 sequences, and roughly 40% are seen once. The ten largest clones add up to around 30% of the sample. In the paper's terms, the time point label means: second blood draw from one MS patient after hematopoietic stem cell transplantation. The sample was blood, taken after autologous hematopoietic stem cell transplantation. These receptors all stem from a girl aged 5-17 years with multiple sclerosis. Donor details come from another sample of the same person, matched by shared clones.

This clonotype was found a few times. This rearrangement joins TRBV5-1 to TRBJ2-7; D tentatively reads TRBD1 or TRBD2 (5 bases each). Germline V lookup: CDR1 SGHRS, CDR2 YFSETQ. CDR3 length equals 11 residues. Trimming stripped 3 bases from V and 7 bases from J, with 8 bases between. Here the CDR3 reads CASSWGREQYF. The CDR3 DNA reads TGCGCCAGCAGCTGGGGACGGGAGCAGTACTTC.

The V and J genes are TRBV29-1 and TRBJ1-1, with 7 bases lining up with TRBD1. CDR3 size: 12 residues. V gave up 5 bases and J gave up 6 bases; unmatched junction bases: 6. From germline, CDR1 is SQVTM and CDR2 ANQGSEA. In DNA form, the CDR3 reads TGCAGCGTTAGACAGGGAATCTCTGAAGCTTTCTTT. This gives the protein CSVRQGISEAFF.

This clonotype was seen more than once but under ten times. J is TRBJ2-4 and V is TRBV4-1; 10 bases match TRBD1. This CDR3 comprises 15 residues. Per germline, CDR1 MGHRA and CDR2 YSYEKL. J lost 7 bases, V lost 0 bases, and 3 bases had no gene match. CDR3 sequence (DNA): TGCGCCAGCAGCCAAGATCCGGGACAGGGGAACATTCAGTACTTC. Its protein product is CASSQDPGQGNIQYF.

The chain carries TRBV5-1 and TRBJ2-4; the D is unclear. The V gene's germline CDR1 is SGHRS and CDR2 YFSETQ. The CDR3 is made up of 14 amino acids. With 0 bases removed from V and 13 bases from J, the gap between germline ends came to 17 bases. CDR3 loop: CASSLDMWVDEQYF. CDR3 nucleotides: TGCGCCAGCAGCTTGGATATGTGGGTTGATGAGCAGTACTTC.

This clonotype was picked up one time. CDR3 coding DNA: TGTGCCAGCTCACCGACCGGGACAGCTGCTAGAGTTAGTGGCTACACCTTC. Its protein product is CASSPTGTAARVSGYTF. The gene calls are TRBV18 and TRBJ1-2, with TRBD1 matching 7 bases. Unmatched junction bases numbered 17, after V lost 3 bases and J lost 7 bases. CDR1 is KGHSH and CDR2 is LQKENI in the germline V gene. The CDR3 length is 17 residues.

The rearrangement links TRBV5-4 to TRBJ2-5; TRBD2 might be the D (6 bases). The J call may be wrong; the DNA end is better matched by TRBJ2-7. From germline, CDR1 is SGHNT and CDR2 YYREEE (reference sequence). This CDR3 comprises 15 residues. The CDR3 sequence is CASSLVGRGLDEQYF. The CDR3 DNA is TGTGCCAGCAGCTTGGTCGGGAGAGGGCTAGACGAGCAGTACTTC.

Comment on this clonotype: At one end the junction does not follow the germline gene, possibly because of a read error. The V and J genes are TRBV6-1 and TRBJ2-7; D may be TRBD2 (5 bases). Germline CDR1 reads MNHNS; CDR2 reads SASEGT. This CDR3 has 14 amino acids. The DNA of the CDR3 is TGCGCCAGCTCACGAGGGTCCCCCTCCTACGAGCAGTACTTC. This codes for CASSRGSPSYEQYF.

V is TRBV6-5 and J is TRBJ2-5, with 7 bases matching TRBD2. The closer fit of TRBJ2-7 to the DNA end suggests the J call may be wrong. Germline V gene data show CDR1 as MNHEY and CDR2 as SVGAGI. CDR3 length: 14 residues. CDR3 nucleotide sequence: TGTGCCAGCAGTTGGGGGGGGGACTTCCGCGAGCAGTACTTC. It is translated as CASSWGGDFREQYF.

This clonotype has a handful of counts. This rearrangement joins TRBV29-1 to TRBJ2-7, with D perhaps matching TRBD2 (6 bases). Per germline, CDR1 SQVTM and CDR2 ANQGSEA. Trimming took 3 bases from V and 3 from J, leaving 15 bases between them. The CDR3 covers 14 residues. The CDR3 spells CSVETRGEIYEQYF. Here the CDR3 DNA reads TGCAGCGTTGAGACTAGAGGGGAGATCTACGAGCAGTACTTC.

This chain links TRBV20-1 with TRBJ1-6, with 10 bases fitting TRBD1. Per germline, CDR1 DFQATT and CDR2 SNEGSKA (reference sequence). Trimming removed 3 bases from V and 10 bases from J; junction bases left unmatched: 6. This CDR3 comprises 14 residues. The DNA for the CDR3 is TGCAGTGCTAGGAGGACAGGGGGAGAATCACCCCTCCACTTT. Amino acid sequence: CSARRTGGESPLHF.

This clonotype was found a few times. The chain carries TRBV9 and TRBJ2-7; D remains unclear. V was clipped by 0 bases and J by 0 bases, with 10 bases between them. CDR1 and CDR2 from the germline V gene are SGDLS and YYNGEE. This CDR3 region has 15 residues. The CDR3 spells CASSVGRGSSYEQYF. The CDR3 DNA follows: TGTGCCAGCAGCGTAGGTCGCGGAAGCTCCTACGAGCAGTACTTC.

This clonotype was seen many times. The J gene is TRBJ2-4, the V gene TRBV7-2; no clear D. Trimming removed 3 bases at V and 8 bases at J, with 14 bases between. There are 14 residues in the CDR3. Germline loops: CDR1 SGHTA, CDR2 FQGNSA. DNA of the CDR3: TGTGCCAGCAGCTTCGCCATTAGCCGGGACATTCAGTACTTC. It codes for CASSFAISRDIQYF.

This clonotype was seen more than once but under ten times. This CDR3 reads CAISRQPNEQFF. CDR3 in DNA: TGTGCCATCAGTCGGCAACCCAATGAGCAGTTCTTC. The chain recombines TRBV10-3 with TRBJ2-1; D remains unclear. In germline, CDR1 is ENHRY, CDR2 SYGVKD. The CDR3 is 12 residues long. V lost 5 bases to trimming and J lost 6 bases, with 8 bases between them.

The CDR3 region has the DNA TGTGCCAGCAGCGTGACTAGCGCTAAGGAGTCAGATACGCAGTATTTT. Translated: CASSVTSAKESDTQYF. This chain uses TRBV9 with TRBJ2-3, with 8 bases fitting TRBD2. The germline V gene encodes CDR1 SGDLS and CDR2 YYNGEE. CDR3 length: 16 amino acids. V shed 2 bases and J 4 bases; nucleotides not matched to a gene: 9.

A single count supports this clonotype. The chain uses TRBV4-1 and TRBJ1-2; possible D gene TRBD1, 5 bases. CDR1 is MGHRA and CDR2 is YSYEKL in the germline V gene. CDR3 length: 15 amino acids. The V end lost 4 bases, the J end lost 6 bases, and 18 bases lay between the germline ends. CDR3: CASSLPPAGRHGYTF. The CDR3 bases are TGCGCCAGCAGCCTCCCCCCGGCAGGGAGGCATGGCTACACCTTC.